Given below is one T cell receptor (beta chain) in context. This clone occurred a few times. Its antigen is currently not known. No base quality information exists; no much larger clone differs at one position. Genomic DNA was extracted from sorted cells with the Quick-DNA Microprep Kit. TCRbeta DNA was amplified with the immunoSEQ hsTCRbeta kit following the manufacturer's protocol. TCRbeta libraries were sequenced on an Illumina MiSeq instrument. The original methods were these. Following removal of out-of-frame sequences, around 2.4 million distinct TCRbeta sequences were retained, with an average of around 70,000 per individual. Each individual was scored according to the count of some 160 previously reported CMV-associated TCRbeta sequences and the total productive distinct TCRbeta count. A beta-binomial model was reimplemented in Python, and scikit-learn random forests with default parameters were trained on data from the US cohort. Classifier performance on the Belgian cohort was reported as the median AUC with percentile confidence intervals calculated over 10,000 bootstrap iterations. In TCRdb, the immuneACCESS table is reduced to in-frame sequences with V and J assigned. These tables do not hold every clone; where another copy was compared, an unresolved V gene accounts for under half, and the others remain unexplained. D and trimming were read from the DNA, whereas the V and J calls and clone size are those reported in that table. The sample table holds about 44,000 clones, of which 76% were seen once. The top ten clones comprise 1.5% to 2% of the sample.

Trimming takes 4 bases from V and 5 bases from J, and the germline ends sit 14 bases apart. The germline V gene yields LGHNA for CDR1 and YNFKEQ for CDR2. Its CDR3 holds 14 amino acids, cysteine through phenylalanine. Only the CDR3 DNA is retained, 42 bases long and in frame from the first base. The data were taken from a study of memory CD4+ T cells and cytomegalovirus serostatus (dated by TCRdb to the late 2010s). In the study overall: The cohort comprised some 35 healthy Belgian adults, 9 CMV seropositive and around 24 CMV seronegative. CD4+ memory TCRbeta repertoires of a Belgian cohort with known cytomegalovirus serostatus were sequenced in order to replicate a published TCR-based CMV serostatus classifier.

Study-wide findings and limitations: For predicting CMV serostatus, the median bootstrapped AUC was approximately 0.96 using the original framework and roughly 0.91 using a US-trained random forest. The results were read as suggesting that the CMV-associated TCR signature is, for the most part, present in the CD4+ memory repertoire. The original-framework classifier achieved a median bootstrapped AUC of approximately 0.95 with a 95% CI of 0.76-1.00 on the Belgian cohort. Of around 160 previously reported CMV-associated TCRbeta sequences, about 68 appeared in the CD4+ memory repertoires, each in one to five individuals. Only CD4+CD45RO+ memory cells were sequenced, in contrast to the original study, which included naive and memory CD4+ and CD8+ populations.

Single viable CD3+CD4+CD8-CD45RO+ cells were sorted as memory CD4+ T cells on a FACSAria II. CMV serostatus was determined using a Roche Elecsys assay that detects serum IgG against CMV pp150, pp28, p38 and p52. After thawing, total CD4+ T cells were enriched by positive selection with CD4 magnetic microbeads. Samples originated from another study that specifically interrogated the CD4+ T cell memory repertoire. Peripheral blood mononuclear cells were isolated and cryopreserved according to standard operating procedures, and serum was stored at -80 degrees C. Staining used CD3-PerCP (BW264/56), CD4-APC (RPA-T4), CD45RO-PE (UCHT1) and CD8-Pacific Orange (3B5) antibodies, with Sytox blue excluding non-viable cells.

What was sequenced was memory CD4+ T cells from blood. This receptor chain uses TRBV4-2 and TRBJ2-5; the D region possibly corresponds to TRBD1 (6 bases align). This receptor was taken from an adult in good health and CMV-seronegative. CDR3 loop: CASSPSQGKETQYF. Here is the DNA: TGTGCCAGCAGCCCTTCTCAGGGGAAGGAGACCCAGTACTTC.